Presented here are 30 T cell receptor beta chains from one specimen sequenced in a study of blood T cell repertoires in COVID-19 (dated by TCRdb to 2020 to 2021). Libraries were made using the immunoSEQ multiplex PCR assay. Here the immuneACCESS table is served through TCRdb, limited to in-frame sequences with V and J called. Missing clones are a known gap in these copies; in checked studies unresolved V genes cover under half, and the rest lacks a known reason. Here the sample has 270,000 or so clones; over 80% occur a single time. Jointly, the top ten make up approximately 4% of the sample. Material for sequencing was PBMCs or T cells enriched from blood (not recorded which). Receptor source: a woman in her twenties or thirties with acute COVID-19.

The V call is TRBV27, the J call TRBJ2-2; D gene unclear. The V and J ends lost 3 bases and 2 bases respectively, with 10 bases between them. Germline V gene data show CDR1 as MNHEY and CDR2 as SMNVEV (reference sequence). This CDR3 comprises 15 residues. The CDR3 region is CASSFSQVNTGELFF. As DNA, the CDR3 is TGTGCCAGCAGTTTTTCGCAGGTCAACACCGGGGAGCTGTTTTTT.

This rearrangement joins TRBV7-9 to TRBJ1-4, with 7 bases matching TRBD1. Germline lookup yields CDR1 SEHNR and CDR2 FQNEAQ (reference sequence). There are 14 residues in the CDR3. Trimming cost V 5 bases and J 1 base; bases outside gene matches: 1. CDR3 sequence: CASSPGGTNEKLFF. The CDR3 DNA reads TGTGCCAGCAGCCCAGGGGGAACTAATGAAAAACTGTTTTTT.

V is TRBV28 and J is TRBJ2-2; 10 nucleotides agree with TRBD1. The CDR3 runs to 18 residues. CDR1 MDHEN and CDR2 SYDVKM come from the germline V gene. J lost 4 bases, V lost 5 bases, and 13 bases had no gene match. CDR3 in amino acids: CASSPRDRGALGTGELFF. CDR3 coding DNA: TGTGCCAGCAGTCCCCGGGACAGGGGCGCTTTGGGCACCGGGGAGCTGTTTTTT.

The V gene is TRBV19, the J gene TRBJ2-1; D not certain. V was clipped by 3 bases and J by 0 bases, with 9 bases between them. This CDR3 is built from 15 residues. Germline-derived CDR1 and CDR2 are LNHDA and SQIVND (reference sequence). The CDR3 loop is CASSIGELSYNEQFF. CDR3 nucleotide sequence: TGTGCCAGTAGTATTGGAGAGCTCTCCTACAATGAGCAGTTCTTC.

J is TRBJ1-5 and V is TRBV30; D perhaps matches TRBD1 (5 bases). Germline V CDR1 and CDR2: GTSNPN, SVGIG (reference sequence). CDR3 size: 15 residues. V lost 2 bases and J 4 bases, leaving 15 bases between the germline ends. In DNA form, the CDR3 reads TGTGCCTGGAGTCCCTCGGGGGGGTGGAATCAGCCCCAGCATTTT. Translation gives CAWSPSGGWNQPQHF.

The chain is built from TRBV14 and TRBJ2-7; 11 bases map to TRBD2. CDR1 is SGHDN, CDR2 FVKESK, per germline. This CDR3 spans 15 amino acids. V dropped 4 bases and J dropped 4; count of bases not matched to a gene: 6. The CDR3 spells CASSPTSGRSYEQYF. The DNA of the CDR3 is TGTGCCAGCAGCCCTACTAGCGGGAGATCTTACGAGCAGTACTTC.

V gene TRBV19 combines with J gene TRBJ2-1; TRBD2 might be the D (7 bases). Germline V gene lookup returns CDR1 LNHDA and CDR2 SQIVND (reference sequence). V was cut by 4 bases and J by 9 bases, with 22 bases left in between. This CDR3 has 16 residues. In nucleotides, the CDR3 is TGTGCCAGTAGTAGTCCCCCTAAGCGGGAAGGGGGTGAGCAGTTCTTC. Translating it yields CASSSPPKREGGEQFF.

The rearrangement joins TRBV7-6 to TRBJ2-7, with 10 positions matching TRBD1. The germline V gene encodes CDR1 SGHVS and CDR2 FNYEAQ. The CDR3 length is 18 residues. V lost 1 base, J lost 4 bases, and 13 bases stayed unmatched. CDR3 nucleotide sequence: TGTGCCAGCAGCTTAGGGCAATCGGGACAGGGGTTTGGGTACGAGCAGTACTTC. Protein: CASSLGQSGQGFGYEQYF.

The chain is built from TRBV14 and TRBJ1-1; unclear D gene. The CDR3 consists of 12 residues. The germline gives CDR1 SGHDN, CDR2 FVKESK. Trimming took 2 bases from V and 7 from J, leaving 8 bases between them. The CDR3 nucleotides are TGTGCCAGCAGCCAACAAAGCCGTGAAGCTTTCTTT. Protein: CASSQQSREAFF.

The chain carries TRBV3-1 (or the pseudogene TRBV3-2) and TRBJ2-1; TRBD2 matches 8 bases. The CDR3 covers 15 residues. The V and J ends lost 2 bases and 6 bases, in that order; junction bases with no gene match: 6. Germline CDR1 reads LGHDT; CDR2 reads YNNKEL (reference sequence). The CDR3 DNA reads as TGTGCCAGCAGCCAAAGCGGGAGAGAAGGCAATGAGCAGTTCTTC. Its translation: CASSQSGREGNEQFF.

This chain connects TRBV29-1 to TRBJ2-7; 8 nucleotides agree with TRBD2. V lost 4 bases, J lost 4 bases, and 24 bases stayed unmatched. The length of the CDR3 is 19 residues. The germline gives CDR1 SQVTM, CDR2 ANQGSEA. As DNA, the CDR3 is TGCAGCGTTGTCTCAGAGGCCCCGCTACCTGCGGGGGGCGGGTACGAGCAGTACTTC. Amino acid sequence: CSVVSEAPLPAGGGYEQYF.

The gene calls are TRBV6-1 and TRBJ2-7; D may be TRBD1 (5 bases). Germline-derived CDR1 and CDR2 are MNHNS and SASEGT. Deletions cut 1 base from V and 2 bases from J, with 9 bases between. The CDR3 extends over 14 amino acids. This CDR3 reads CASSEDRFAYEQYF. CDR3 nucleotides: TGTGCCAGCAGTGAAGACAGGTTCGCCTACGAGCAGTACTTC.

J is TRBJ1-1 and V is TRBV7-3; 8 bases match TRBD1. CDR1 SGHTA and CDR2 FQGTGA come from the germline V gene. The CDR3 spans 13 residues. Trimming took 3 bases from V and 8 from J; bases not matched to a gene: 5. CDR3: CASSLDREREAFF. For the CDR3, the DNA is TGTGCCAGCAGCTTGGACAGGGAAAGGGAAGCTTTCTTT.

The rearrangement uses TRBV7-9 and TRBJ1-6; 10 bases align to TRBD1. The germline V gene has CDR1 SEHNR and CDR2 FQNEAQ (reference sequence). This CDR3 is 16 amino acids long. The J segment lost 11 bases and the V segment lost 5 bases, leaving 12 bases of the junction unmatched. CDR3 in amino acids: CASSLRRDRGPTPLHF. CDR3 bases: TGTGCCAGCAGCCTACGCCGGGACAGGGGCCCCACACCCCTCCACTTT.

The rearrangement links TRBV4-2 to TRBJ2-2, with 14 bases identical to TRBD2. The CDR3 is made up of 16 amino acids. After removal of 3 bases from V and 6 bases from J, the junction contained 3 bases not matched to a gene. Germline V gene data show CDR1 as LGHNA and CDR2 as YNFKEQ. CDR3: CASSHPGLAGAGELFF. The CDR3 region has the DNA TGTGCCAGCAGCCACCCGGGACTAGCGGGAGCCGGGGAGCTGTTTTTT.

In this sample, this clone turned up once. The CDR3 DNA reads as TGCAGCGTTCGGCCGGACTCTGCCGGGGAGCTGTTTTTT. This encodes CSVRPDSAGELFF. V gene TRBV29-1 combines with J gene TRBJ2-2; possibly TRBD2 for D (5 bases). Germline CDR1 reads SQVTM; CDR2 reads ANQGSEA. Trimming took off 5 bases at V and 6 bases at J, with 13 bases between the two ends. The CDR3 totals 13 residues.

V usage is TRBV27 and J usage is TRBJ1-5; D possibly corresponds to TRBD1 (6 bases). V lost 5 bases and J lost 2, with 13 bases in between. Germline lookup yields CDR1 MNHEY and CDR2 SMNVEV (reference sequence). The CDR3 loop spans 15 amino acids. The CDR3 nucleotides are TGTGCCAGCAGTCCTCGCGGGGGCGGCAATCAGCCCCAGCATTTT. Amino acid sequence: CASSPRGGGNQPQHF.

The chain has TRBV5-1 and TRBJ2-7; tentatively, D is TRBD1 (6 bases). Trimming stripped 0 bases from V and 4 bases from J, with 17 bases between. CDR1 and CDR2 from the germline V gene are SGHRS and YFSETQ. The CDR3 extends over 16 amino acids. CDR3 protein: CASSLDQGLWGYEQYF. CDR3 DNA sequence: TGCGCCAGCAGCTTGGATCAGGGGCTGTGGGGGTACGAGCAGTACTTC.

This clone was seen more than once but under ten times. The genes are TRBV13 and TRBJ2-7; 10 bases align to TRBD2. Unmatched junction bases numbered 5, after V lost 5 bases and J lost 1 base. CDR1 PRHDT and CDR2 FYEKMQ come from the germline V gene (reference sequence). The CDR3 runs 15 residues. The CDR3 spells CASSRRTSGSYEQYF. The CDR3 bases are TGTGCCAGCAGCAGACGGACTAGCGGATCCTACGAGCAGTACTTC.

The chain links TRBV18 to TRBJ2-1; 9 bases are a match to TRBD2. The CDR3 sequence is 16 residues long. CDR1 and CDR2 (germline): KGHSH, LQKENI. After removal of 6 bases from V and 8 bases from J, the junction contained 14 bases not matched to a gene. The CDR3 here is CASSNQGSGSSHEQFF. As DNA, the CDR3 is TGTGCCAGCTCGAACCAAGGTAGCGGGAGTAGCCATGAGCAGTTCTTC. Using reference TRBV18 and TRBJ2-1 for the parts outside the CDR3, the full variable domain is NAGVMQNPRHLVRRRGQEARLRCSPMKGHSHVYWYRQLPEEGLKFMVYLQKENIIDESGMPKERFSAEFPKEGPSILRIQQVVRGDSAAYFCASSNQGSGSSHEQFFGPGTRLTVL.

CDR3 in amino acids: CATSNSGEYNEQFF. The DNA for the CDR3 is TGTGCCACCAGTAACAGCGGGGAATACAATGAGCAGTTCTTC. This chain joins TRBV24-1 and TRBJ2-1, with TRBD2 matching 7 bases. CDR1 KGHDR and CDR2 SFDVKD come from the germline V gene. V lost 6 bases, J lost 4 bases, and 5 bases stayed unmatched. CDR3 size: 14 residues.

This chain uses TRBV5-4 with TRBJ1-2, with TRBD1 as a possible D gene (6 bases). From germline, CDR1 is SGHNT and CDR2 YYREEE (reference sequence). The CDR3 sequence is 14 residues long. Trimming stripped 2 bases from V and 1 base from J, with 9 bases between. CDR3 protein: CASSLYRDNYGYTF. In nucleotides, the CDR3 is TGTGCCAGCAGCTTATACAGGGATAACTATGGCTACACCTTC.

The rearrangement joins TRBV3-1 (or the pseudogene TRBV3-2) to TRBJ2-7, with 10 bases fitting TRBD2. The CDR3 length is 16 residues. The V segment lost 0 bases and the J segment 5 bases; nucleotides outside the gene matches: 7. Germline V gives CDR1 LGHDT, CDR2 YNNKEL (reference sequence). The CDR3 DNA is TGTGCCAGCAGCCAAGAGATGGGAAGCGGGAGGGACGAGCAGTACTTC. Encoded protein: CASSQEMGSGRDEQYF.

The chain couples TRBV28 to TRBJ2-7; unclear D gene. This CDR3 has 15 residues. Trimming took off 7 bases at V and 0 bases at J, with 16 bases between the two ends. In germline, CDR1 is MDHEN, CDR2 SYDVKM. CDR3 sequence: CASTLSVARSYEQYF. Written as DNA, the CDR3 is TGTGCCAGCACTCTTTCGGTCGCCCGCTCCTACGAGCAGTACTTC.

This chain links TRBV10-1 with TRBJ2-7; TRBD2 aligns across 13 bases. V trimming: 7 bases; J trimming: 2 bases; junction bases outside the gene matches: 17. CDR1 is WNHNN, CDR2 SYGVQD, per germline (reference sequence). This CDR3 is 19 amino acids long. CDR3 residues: CASTPTCGKLAGGTYEQYF. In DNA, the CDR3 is TGCGCCAGCACCCCCACGTGCGGAAAACTAGCGGGAGGGACCTACGAGCAGTACTTC.

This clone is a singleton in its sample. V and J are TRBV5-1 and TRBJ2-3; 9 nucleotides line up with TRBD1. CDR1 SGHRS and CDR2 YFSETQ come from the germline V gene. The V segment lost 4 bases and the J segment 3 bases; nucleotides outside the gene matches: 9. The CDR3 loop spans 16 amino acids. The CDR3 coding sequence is TGCGCCAGCAGCCCCGGGACAGGGAATCCAACAGATACGCAGTATTTT. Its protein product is CASSPGTGNPTDTQYF.

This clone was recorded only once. Written as DNA, the CDR3 is TGTGCCAGCACCGTAAGTGCTAGCTCCTTCTCCTACAATGAGCAGTTCTTC. Translating it yields CASTVSASSFSYNEQFF. This chain links TRBV27 with TRBJ2-1; a possible D gene is TRBD2 (5 bases). Germline lookup yields CDR1 MNHEY and CDR2 SMNVEV (reference sequence). V was pared by 7 bases and J by 0 bases, with 19 bases between. The length of the CDR3 is 17 residues.

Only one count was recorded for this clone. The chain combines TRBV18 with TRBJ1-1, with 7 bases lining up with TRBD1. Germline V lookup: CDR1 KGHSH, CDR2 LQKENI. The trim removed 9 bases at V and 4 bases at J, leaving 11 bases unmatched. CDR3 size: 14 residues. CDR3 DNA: TGTGCCAGTAATCAGGGGGTTGGGGGCACTGAAGCTTTCTTT. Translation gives CASNQGVGGTEAFF.

Here the CDR3 DNA reads TGTGCCAGCAGTTATCGGGGGAGCTCCTACAATGAGCAGTTCTTC. Residues: CASSYRGSSYNEQFF. The chain uses TRBV6-2 or TRBV6-3 and TRBJ2-1, with D maybe TRBD2 (6 bases). CDR1 and CDR2 from the germline V gene are MNHEY and SVGEGT. This CDR3 spans 15 amino acids. V lost 3 bases to trimming and J lost 0 bases, with 9 bases between them.

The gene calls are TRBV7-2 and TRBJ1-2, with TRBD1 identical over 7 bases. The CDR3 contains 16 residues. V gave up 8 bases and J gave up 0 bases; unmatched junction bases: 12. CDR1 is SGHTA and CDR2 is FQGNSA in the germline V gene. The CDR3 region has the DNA TGTGCCAGCTCCCCCGGCGGAGGGACAGCTAACTATGGCTACACCTTC. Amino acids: CASSPGGGTANYGYTF.